The present entry profiles one TCR beta chain with its context. The antigen is not known. This sample also contains other DNA sequences that code for the same CDR3. The sample is drawn from a study of shared clonotypes between healthy human individuals. Turning to the study itself: Donors, aged 18 to 49, were a couple of women and a few men.

Samples underwent the assay at deep level. Data came from immunoSEQ multiplex PCR; TCRdb stores just in-frame clones and leaves some out. Of roughly 1,100,000 clones in the sample, roughly 70% were seen once. Overall study results and limits: Non-shared clonotypes had lower generation probabilities than those shared by all four donors.

Germline CDR1 is SGHRS and CDR2 is YFSETQ. The CDR3 spans 14 residues. Trimming cost V 4 bases and J 7 bases; bases outside gene matches: 4. Sequenced: memory CD4+ T cells sorted from blood. Noted subset: CD45RA-negative fraction. The receptor's source is a man aged 18-30 years in good health. J is TRBJ1-6 and V is TRBV5-1, with 8 bases lining up with TRBD1. This CDR3 reads CASSRGQGNSPLHF. As DNA, the CDR3 is TGCGCCAGCAGCAGAGGACAGGGAAATTCACCCCTCCACTTT. Supplemented by reference TRBV5-1 and TRBJ1-6, the full variable domain reads KAGVTQTPRYLIKTRGQQVTLSCSPISGHRSVSWYQQTPGQGLQFLFEYFSETQRNKGNFPGRFSGRQFSNSRSEMNVSTLELGDSALYLCASSRGQGNSPLHFGNGTRLTVT.